This T cell receptor beta chain came from a study of blood T cells in healthy people across ages. Findings and limits, study-wide: Roughly linear declines in TCR beta diversity per million T cells occurred with age.

Alongside a J-beta primer mix, a sample-barcoded 5' primer served in a second PCR lasting 7 to 11 cycles. MiXCR, run by TCRdb on the 5' RACE reads, gives a single entry per CDR3 protein. The sample shows about 1.8 million distinct CDR3 sequences, about 50% of them seen only once. This clonotype has at least ten counts. Its matching antigen is unknown. The CDR3 extends over 13 amino acids. Deletions cut 5 bases from V and 2 bases from J, with 11 bases between. Germline-derived CDR1 and CDR2 are SQVTM and ANQGSEA. The clonotype comes from a woman between 40 and 50 years old in good health. The V call is TRBV29-1, the J call TRBJ2-3; the D is unclear. The sample taken for sequencing was blood. This CDR3 reads CSVLDQATDTQYF. CDR3 in DNA: TGCAGCGTTCTCGACCAAGCCACAGATACGCAGTATTTT.